The clone carrying this T cell receptor (beta chain) has a handful of counts. The antigen is unknown. Trimming stripped 4 bases from V and 3 bases from J, with 13 bases between. The CDR3 has 14 amino acids. Per germline, CDR1 LGHDT and CDR2 YNNKEL (reference sequence). MiXCR, run by TCRdb on the 5' RACE reads, gives a single entry per CDR3 protein. The repertoire holds 200,000 to 250,000 distinct CDR3 sequences, with 6.5% as singletons. This record comes from a study of identical twins. Study results and caveats: Zero-insertion findings could be partly confounded by invariant cells (MAIT and iNKT cells).

These sequences were also reported in another study, on T cells expressing NK-cell markers. That work contributes: In sorted CD3+CD56+NKG2C+, CD3+CD56+NKG2C- and CD3+CD56-NKG2C+ T cells, TCR beta repertoires were obtained. As a fraction of CD8+ T cells, dominant NKG2C+ clonotypes reached about 1.0-7.0% in 5 or 6 donors. One observes that, in a few donors, these clonotypes were also the leading ones within the CD3+CD56-NKG2C+ fraction.

V and J are TRBV3-1 and TRBJ2-7; tentatively, D is TRBD2 (5 bases). Input material: CD8+ T cells sorted from blood. The receptor comes from a woman aged 18-29 years in good health. CDR3 DNA: TGTGCCAGCAGCCCCCGGGGTAGCTTCTACGAGCAGTACTTC. It is translated as CASSPRGSFYEQYF.